The 13 T cell receptor beta chains in this list originate from one sample, sequenced in a study of blood T cell repertoires in COVID-19. Generated by immunoSEQ multiplex PCR, the TCRdb table keeps only in-frame clones and is missing some. The table records over 75,000 clones, less than 85% of them present only once. Sequenced input: peripheral blood. The receptors come from a woman in her 70s with acute or convalescent COVID-19.

The CDR3 loop reads CASSLAGASRPSGNTIYF. As DNA, the CDR3 is TGCGCCAGCAGCTTGGCCGGAGCGTCGAGGCCCTCTGGAAACACCATATATTTT. The rearrangement links TRBV5-1 to TRBJ1-3, with unresolved D. Trimming removed 0 bases from V and 0 bases from J, with 16 bases in between. This CDR3 has 18 amino acids. Germline values: CDR1 SGHRS, CDR2 YFSETQ.

CDR3 amino acids: CASSSPPYEQYF. The CDR3 DNA sequence: TGTGCCAGCAGTAGCCCCCCCTACGAGCAGTACTTC. J is TRBJ2-7 and V is TRBV28; D remains unclear. V was clipped by 5 bases and J by 2 bases, with 7 bases between them. Per the germline V gene, CDR1 is MDHEN and CDR2 is SYDVKM. This CDR3 is 12 amino acids long.

The chain recombines TRBV27 with TRBJ2-7; TRBD2 aligns across 8 bases. Trimming at V came to 4 bases and at J to 6 bases, leaving 5 bases not matched to a gene. This CDR3 has 13 amino acids. CDR1 MNHEY and CDR2 SMNVEV come from the germline V gene (reference sequence). The CDR3 here is CASSSTGGGEQYF. The DNA of the CDR3 is TGTGCCAGCAGTTCAACGGGGGGGGGCGAGCAGTACTTC.

The chain recombines TRBV2 with TRBJ2-3; D may be TRBD1 (5 bases). Germline V gene sequence: CDR1 SNHLY, CDR2 FYNNEI. V was cut by 7 bases and J by 2 bases, with 22 bases left in between. This CDR3 is 17 amino acids long. DNA of the CDR3: TGTGCCAGCATTTCGAGCCCTGACAGTATTTACACAGATACGCAGTATTTT. The encoded protein is CASISSPDSIYTDTQYF. The full variable domain, in which reference TRBV2 and TRBJ2-3 provide the parts outside the CDR3, is EPEVTQTPSHQVTQMGQEVILRCVPISNHLYFYWYRQILGQKVEFLVSFYNNEISEKSEIFDDQFSVERPDGSNFTLKIRSTKLEDSAMYFCASISSPDSIYTDTQYFGPGTRLTVL.

V gene TRBV5-1 combines with J gene TRBJ2-1, with a weak D call TRBD2 (5 bases). The CDR3 is 14 residues long. Trimming cost V 3 bases and J 2 bases, with 9 bases left between them. Germline CDR1 reads SGHRS; CDR2 reads YFSETQ. This CDR3 is CASSSDYAYNEQFF. The CDR3 nucleotides are TGCGCCAGCAGCTCCGACTACGCCTACAATGAGCAGTTCTTC.

This chain uses TRBV5-1 with TRBJ2-3; D is unresolved. The germline V and J ends were trimmed by 2 bases and 6 bases, with 10 bases remaining between them. The CDR3 consists of 13 residues. Germline CDR1 is SGHRS and CDR2 is YFSETQ. In nucleotides, the CDR3 is TGCGCCAGCAGCTTCCTGATGGCCGATACGCAGTATTTT. This encodes CASSFLMADTQYF.

This clone was found a few times. V usage is TRBV19 and J usage is TRBJ1-5, with TRBD1 identical over 8 bases. V shed 3 bases, J shed 1 base, and the junction held 5 bases outside the gene matches. The CDR3 is 16 residues long. Germline-derived CDR1 and CDR2 are LNHDA and SQIVND (reference sequence). The CDR3 coding sequence is TGTGCCAGTAGTATGCCGGACAGGGCAAGCAATCAGCCCCAGCATTTT. It yields the protein CASSMPDRASNQPQHF.

CDR3 DNA: TGTGCCAGCAGCGTAACAGGGGAGTCCTACGAGCAGTACTTC. It encodes CASSVTGESYEQYF. This chain uses TRBV9 with TRBJ2-7; TRBD1 matches at 7 bases. Trimming took 1 base from V and 1 from J; bases not matched to a gene: 2. The CDR3 has 14 residues. CDR1 and CDR2 from the germline V gene are SGDLS and YYNGEE.

This clone was recorded once. The genes are TRBV5-5 and TRBJ2-1, with 13 bases matching TRBD2. J gave up 4 bases and V 4 bases, and 2 bases lay outside the gene matches. Germline loops: CDR1 SGHKS, CDR2 YYEKEE (reference sequence). There are 15 residues in the CDR3. The DNA for the CDR3 is TGTGCCAGCAGCCTGACTAGCGGGAGGTACAATGAGCAGTTCTTC. This encodes CASSLTSGRYNEQFF. Full variable domain (missing parts from reference TRBV5-5 and TRBJ2-1): DAGVTQSPTHLIKTRGQQVTLRCSPISGHKSVSWYQQVLGQGPQFIFQYYEKEERGRGNFPDRFSARQFPNYSSELNVNALLLGDSALYLCASSLTSGRYNEQFFGPGTRLTVL.

The chain has TRBV27 and TRBJ2-5; TRBD1 is a possible D gene (5 bases). CDR3 length: 14 residues. CDR1 MNHEY and CDR2 SMNVEV come from the germline V gene (reference sequence). V shed 4 bases and J shed 5 bases, with 14 bases lying between them. The CDR3 region has the DNA TGTGCCAGCAGTTCGTGGGGCTCTCTGGAGACCCAGTACTTC. Its translation: CASSSWGSLETQYF.

This clone was recorded only once. The gene calls are TRBV5-5 and TRBJ2-7, with 13 bases identical to TRBD2. Germline V gene sequence: CDR1 SGHKS, CDR2 YYEKEE (reference sequence). After removal of 1 base from V and 5 bases from J, the junction contained 6 bases not matched to a gene. The CDR3 has 16 residues. This chain's CDR3 is CASSLSLAGGFNEQYF. CDR3 sequence (DNA): TGTGCCAGCAGCTTGTCACTAGCGGGAGGGTTCAACGAGCAGTACTTC.

With respect to this clone: The same CDR3 arises from other DNA sequences in this sample as well. The chain couples TRBV7-2 to TRBJ2-1; TRBD2 is a possible D gene (6 bases). Trimming removed 0 bases from V and 4 bases from J, with 10 bases in between. Germline V gives CDR1 SGHTA, CDR2 FQGNSA. The CDR3 contains 15 residues. The CDR3 sequence is CASSLAGGIYNEQFF. CDR3 DNA sequence: TGTGCCAGCAGCTTAGCTGGGGGGATTTACAATGAGCAGTTCTTC.

V is TRBV24-1 and J is TRBJ1-6; TRBD1 matches 9 bases. CDR1 and CDR2 (germline): KGHDR, SFDVKD. The CDR3 runs to 17 residues. The trim removed 0 bases at V and 7 bases at J, leaving 6 bases unmatched. The CDR3 DNA follows: TGTGCCACCAGTGATTTGCCCACAGGGGGCGGGAATTCACCCCTCCACTTT. Translation gives CATSDLPTGGGNSPLHF.